This TCR beta chain derives from a study of CD8 T cells in ankylosing spondylitis. Study observations and caveats: Past research had described some motif variants in reactive arthritis synovial fluid and blood. Several highly homologous variants formed a TCR beta motif that appeared characteristic of ankylosing spondylitis blood. Disease-linked clones had a CD8+ phenotype and relatively low frequency in peripheral blood. Disease-linked clones reportedly showed significant enrichment in matched ankylosing spondylitis synovial fluid.

A quantitative 5'-RACE method, one with molecular barcodes, was used to make TCR beta libraries. TCRdb re-analysed the 5' RACE reads in MiXCR, keeping a single row per CDR3 protein. This sample yields 470,000 or so distinct CDR3 sequences, of which approximately 26% are seen a single time; 0.89% belongs to the top ten. This clonotype has only a few counts. The antigen is unknown. The V and J ends lost 8 bases and 1 base, in that order; junction bases with no gene match: 14. The CDR3 runs to 17 residues. Germline values: CDR1 SGHVS, CDR2 FNYEAQ. The TCR originated in a male donor with ankylosing spondylitis. This rearrangement joins TRBV7-6 to TRBJ2-5, with TRBD2 matching 9 bases. Sequencing was performed on blood, either unsorted or a sorted T cell fraction (not recorded which). The CDR3 here is CASGVVESGRPQETQYF. DNA for the CDR3: TGTGCCAGCGGGGTTGTAGAGAGCGGGAGGCCCCAAGAGACCCAGTACTTC.